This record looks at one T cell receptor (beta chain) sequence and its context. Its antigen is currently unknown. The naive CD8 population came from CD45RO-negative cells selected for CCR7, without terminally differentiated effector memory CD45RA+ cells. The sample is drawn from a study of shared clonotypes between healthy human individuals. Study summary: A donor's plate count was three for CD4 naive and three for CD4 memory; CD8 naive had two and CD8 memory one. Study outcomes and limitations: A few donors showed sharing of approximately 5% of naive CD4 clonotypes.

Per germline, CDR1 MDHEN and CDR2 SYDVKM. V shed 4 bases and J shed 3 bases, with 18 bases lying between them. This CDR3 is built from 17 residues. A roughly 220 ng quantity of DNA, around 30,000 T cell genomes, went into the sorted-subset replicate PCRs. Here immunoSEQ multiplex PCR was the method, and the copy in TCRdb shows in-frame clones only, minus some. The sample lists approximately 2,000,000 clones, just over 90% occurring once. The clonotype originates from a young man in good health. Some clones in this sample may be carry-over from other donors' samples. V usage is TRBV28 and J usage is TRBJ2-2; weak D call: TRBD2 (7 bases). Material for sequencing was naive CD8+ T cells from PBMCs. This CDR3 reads CASSSFYRGADTGELFF. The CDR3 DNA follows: TGTGCCAGCAGTTCTTTTTATCGGGGGGCCGACACCGGGGAGCTGTTTTTT. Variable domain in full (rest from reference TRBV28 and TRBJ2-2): DVKVTQSSRYLVKRTGEKVFLECVQDMDHENMFWYRQDPGLGLRLIYFSYDVKMKEKGDIPEGYSVSREKKERFSLILESASTNQTSMYLCASSSFYRGADTGELFFGEGSRLTVL.